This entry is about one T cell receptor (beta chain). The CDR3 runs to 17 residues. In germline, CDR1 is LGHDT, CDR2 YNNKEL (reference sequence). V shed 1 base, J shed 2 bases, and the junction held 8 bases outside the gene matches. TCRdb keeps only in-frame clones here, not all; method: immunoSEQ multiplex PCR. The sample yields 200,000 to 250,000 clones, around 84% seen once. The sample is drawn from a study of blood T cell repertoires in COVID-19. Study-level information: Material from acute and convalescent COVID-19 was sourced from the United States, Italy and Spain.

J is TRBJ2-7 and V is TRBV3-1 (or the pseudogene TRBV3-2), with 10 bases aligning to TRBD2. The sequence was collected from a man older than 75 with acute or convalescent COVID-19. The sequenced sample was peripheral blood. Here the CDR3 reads CASSQGRGAGGAYEQYV. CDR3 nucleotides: TGTGCCAGCAGCCAAGGGAGAGGAGCGGGAGGGGCCTACGAGCAGTACGTC.